This T cell receptor beta chain was profiled in a study of cytomegalovirus exposure and HLA in healthy donors. V gave up 0 bases and J gave up 4 bases, with 16 bases separating them. Per germline, CDR1 SGDLS and CDR2 YYNGEE. This CDR3 is built from 16 residues. TCRdb keeps only in-frame clones here, not all; method: immunoSEQ multiplex PCR. The sample carries roughly 300,000 clones, roughly 90% recorded once. The validation cohort, a group of around 130 subjects, included the donors and was separate from the roughly 670-subject first cohort. The sequence was collected from a woman aged 18-29 years in good health and CMV-seronegative. The J gene is TRBJ2-5, the V gene TRBV9, with TRBD2 as a possible D gene (7 bases). Sequencing used PBMCs. The CDR3 protein is CASSVGSRGGRETQYF. CDR3 sequence (DNA): TGTGCCAGCAGCGTAGGGTCGAGGGGGGGGAGAGAGACCCAGTACTTC.